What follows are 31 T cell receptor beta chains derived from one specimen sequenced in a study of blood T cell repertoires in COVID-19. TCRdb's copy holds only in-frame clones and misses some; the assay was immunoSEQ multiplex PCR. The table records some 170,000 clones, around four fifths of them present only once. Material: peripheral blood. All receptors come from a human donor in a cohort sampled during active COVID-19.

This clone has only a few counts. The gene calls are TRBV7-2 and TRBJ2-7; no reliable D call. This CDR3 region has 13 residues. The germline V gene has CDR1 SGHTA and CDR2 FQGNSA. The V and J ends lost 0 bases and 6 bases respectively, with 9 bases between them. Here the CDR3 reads CASSLAIALEQYF. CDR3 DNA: TGTGCCAGCAGCTTAGCGATTGCGCTCGAGCAGTACTTC.

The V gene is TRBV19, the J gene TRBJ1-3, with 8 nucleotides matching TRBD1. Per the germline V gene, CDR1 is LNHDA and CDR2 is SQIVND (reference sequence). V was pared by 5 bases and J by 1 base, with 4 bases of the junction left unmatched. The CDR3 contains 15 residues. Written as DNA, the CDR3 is TGTGCCAGTAGTGGCCGGGACAGGTCTGGAAACACCATATATTTT. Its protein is CASSGRDRSGNTIYF.

The CDR3 is CSARQTEAFF. In nucleotides, the CDR3 is TGCAGTGCTAGGCAGACTGAAGCTTTCTTT. The chain carries TRBV20-1 and TRBJ1-1, with D hard to call. CDR3 length equals 10 residues. V lost 3 bases, J lost 5 bases, and 4 bases lay in between. Germline V gene data show CDR1 as DFQATT and CDR2 as SNEGSKA (reference sequence).

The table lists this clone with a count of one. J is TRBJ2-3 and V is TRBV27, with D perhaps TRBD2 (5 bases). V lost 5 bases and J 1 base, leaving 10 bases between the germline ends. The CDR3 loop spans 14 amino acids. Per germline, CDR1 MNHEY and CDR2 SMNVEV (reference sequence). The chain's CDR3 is CASSPLAGTDTQYF. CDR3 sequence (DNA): TGTGCCAGCAGTCCTCTAGCAGGCACAGATACGCAGTATTTT.

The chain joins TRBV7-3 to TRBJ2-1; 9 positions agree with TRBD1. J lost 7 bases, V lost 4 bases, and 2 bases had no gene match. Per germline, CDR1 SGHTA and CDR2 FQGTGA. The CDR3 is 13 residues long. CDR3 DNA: TGTGCCAGCAGCTCACAGGGGGCAAATGAGCAGTTCTTC. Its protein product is CASSSQGANEQFF.

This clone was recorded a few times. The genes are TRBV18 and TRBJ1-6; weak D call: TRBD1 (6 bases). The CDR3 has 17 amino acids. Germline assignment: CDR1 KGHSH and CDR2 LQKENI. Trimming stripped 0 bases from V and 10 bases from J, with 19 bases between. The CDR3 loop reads CASSPPNWTAQRSPLHF. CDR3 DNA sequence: TGTGCCAGCTCACCACCTAATTGGACAGCGCAAAGGTCACCCCTCCACTTT.

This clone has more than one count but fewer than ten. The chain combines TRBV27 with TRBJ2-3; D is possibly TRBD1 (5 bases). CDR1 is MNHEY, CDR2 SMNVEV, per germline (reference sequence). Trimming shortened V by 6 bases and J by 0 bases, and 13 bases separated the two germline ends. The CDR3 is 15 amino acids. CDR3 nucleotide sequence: TGTGCCAGCAGCCACCGGGCAGGGAGCACAGATACGCAGTATTTT. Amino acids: CASSHRAGSTDTQYF.

CDR3 loop: CASSFQGNTGELFF. CDR3 DNA sequence: TGCGCCAGCAGTTTTCAGGGTAACACCGGGGAGCTGTTTTTT. The chain uses TRBV10-2 and TRBJ2-2, with D perhaps TRBD1 (5 bases). V dropped 5 bases and J dropped 2 bases, with 9 bases sitting between them. Germline assignment: CDR1 WSHSY and CDR2 SAAADI. The CDR3 covers 14 residues.

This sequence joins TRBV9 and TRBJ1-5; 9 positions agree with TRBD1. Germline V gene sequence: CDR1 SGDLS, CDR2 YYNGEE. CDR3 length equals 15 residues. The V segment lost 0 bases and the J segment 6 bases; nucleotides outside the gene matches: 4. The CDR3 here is CASSVGGTGSQPQHF. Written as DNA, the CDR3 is TGTGCCAGCAGCGTAGGAGGGACAGGGAGTCAGCCCCAGCATTTT.

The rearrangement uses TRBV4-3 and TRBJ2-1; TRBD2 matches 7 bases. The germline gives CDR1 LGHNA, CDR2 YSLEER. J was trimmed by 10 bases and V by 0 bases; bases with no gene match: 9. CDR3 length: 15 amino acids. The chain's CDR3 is CASSQDLLAGGEQFF. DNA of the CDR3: TGCGCCAGCAGCCAAGATTTGCTAGCCGGGGGGGAGCAGTTCTTC.

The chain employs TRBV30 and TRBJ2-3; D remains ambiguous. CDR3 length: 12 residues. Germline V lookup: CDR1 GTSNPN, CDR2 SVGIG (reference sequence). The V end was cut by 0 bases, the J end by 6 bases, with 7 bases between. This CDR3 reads CAWSVLHDTQYF. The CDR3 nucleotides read TGTGCCTGGAGTGTACTCCACGATACGCAGTATTTT.

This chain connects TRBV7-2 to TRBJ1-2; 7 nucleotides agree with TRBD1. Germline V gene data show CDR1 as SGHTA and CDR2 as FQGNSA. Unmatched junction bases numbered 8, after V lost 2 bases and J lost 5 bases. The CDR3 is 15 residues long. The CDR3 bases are TGTGCCAGCAGCTTATCCCCACGACAGGGATATGGCTACACCTTC. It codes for CASSLSPRQGYGYTF.

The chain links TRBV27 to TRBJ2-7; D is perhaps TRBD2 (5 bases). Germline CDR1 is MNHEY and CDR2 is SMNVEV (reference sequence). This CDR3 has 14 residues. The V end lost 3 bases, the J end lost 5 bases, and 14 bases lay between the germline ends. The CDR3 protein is CASSFMREFHEQYF. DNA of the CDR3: TGTGCCAGCAGTTTTATGAGGGAATTCCACGAGCAGTACTTC.

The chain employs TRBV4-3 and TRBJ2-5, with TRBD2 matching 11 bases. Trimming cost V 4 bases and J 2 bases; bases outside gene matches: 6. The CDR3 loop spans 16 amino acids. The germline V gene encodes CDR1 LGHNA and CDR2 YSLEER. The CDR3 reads CASSPRVAGGQETQYF. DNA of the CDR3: TGCGCCAGCAGCCCCCGGGTAGCGGGGGGGCAAGAGACCCAGTACTTC.

The CDR3 nucleotides read TGTGCCAGCAGCAACCCCGAGGGACAGGGGTTCTACGAGCAGTACTTC. Translated, it gives CASSNPEGQGFYEQYF. This chain connects TRBV7-6 to TRBJ2-7; 10 nucleotides align to TRBD1. V dropped 5 bases and J dropped 3; count of bases not matched to a gene: 10. This CDR3 comprises 16 residues. CDR1 SGHVS and CDR2 FNYEAQ come from the germline V gene.

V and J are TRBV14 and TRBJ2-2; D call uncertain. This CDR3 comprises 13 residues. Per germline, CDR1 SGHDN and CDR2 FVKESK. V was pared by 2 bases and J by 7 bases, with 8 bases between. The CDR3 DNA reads TGTGCCAGCAGCCAACTCGGAGTCGGGGAGCTGTTTTTT. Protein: CASSQLGVGELFF.

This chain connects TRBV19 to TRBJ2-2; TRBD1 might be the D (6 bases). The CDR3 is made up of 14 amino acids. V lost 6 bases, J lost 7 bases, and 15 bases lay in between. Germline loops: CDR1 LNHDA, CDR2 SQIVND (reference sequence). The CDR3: CASSPGAIGGELFF. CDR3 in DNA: TGTGCCAGTAGCCCAGGGGCTATAGGCGGGGAGCTGTTTTTT.

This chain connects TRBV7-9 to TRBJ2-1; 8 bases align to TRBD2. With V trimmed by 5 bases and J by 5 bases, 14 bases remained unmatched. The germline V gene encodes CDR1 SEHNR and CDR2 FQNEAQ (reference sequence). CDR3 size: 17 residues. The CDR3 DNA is TGTGCCAGCAGCCAATCGCCGGGACTAGTGAGCCACAATGAGCAGTTCTTC. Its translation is CASSQSPGLVSHNEQFF. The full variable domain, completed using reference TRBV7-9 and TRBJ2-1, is DTGVSQNPRHKITKRGQNVTFRCDPISEHNRLYWYRQTLGQGPEFLTYFQNEAQLEKSRLLSDRFSAERPKGSFSTLEIQRTEQGDSAMYLCASSQSPGLVSHNEQFFGPGTRLTVL.

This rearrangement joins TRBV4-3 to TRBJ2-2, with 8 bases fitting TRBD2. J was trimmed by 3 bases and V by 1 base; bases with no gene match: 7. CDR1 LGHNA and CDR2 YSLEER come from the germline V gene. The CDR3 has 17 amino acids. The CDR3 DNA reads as TGCGCCAGCAGCCAAGGGGCGGGACTAGTTGACACCGGGGAGCTGTTTTTT. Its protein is CASSQGAGLVDTGELFF.

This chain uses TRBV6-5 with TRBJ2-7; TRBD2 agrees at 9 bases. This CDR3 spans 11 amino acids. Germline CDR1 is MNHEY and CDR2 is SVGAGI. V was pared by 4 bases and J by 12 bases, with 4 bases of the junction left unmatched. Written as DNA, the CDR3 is TGTGCCAGCAGTTCCGGGACTAGCTGGTACTTC. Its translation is CASSSGTSWYF.

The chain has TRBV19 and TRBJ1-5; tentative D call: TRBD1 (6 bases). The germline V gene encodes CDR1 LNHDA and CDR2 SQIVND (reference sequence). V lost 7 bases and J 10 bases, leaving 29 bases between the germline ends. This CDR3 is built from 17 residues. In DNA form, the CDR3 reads TGTGCCAGTACCCAACGGGGGGGGCAGGGGACGACCGGACCCCAGCATTTT. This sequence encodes CASTQRGGQGTTGPQHF. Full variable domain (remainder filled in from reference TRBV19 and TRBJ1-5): DGGITQSPKYLFRKEGQNVTLSCEQNLNHDAMYWYRQDPGQGLRLIYYSQIVNDFQKGDIAEGYSVSREKKESFPLTVTSAQKNPTAFYLCASTQRGGQGTTGPQHFGDGTRLSIL.

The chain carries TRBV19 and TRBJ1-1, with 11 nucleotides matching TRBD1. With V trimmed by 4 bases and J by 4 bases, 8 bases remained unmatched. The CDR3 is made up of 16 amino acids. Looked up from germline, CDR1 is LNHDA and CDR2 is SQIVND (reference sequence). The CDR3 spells CASSSGQGARGTEAFF. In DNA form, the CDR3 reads TGTGCCAGTAGTAGCGGACAGGGGGCTCGTGGCACTGAAGCTTTCTTT.

The CDR3: CASSNGTGVYGYTF. The DNA for the CDR3 is TGTGCCAGCAGCAACGGGACAGGGGTCTATGGCTACACCTTC. The V gene is TRBV21-1, the J gene TRBJ1-2; the D call in the table, TRBD1, was not verified against the DNA. TRBV21-1 is an annotated pseudogene. This CDR3 contains 14 residues.

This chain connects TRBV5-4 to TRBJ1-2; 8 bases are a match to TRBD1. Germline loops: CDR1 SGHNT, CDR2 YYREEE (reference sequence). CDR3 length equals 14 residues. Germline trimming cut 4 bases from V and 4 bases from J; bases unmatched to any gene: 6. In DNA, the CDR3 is TGTGCCAGCAGCCTAACCGGGACAGGCTATGGCTACACCTTC. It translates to CASSLTGTGYGYTF.

Here the CDR3 DNA reads TGTGCCAGCAGCTTAAAGGGGCACCCTGGCGGAAAAGGGGGAGATACGCAGTATTTT. Amino acids: CASSLKGHPGGKGGDTQYF. The chain couples TRBV7-2 to TRBJ2-3, with a possible D match to TRBD1 (6 bases). From germline, CDR1 is SGHTA and CDR2 FQGNSA. Trimming took off 2 bases at V and 5 bases at J, with 26 bases between the two ends. The CDR3 runs 19 residues.

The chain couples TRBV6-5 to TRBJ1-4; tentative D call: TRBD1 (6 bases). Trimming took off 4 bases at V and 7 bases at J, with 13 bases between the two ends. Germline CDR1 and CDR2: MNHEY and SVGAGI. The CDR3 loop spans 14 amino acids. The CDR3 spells CASSLYQGSEKLFF. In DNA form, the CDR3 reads TGTGCCAGCAGTTTATATCAGGGGAGTGAAAAACTGTTTTTT.

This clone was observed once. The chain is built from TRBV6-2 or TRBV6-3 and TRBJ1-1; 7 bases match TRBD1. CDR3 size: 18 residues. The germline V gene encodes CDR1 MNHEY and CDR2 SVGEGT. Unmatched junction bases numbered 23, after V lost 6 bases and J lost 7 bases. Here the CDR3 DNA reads TGTGCCAGCAGCCGAACCAACCCGCGGACAGGTAAGGATGGTGAAGCTTTCTTT. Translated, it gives CASSRTNPRTGKDGEAFF.

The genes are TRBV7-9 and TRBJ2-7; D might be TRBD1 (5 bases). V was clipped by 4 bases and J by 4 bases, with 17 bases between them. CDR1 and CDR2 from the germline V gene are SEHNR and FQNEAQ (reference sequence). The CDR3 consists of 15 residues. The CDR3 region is CASSSEEQAVYEQYF. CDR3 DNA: TGTGCCAGCAGCTCAGAGGAACAGGCGGTTTACGAGCAGTACTTC.

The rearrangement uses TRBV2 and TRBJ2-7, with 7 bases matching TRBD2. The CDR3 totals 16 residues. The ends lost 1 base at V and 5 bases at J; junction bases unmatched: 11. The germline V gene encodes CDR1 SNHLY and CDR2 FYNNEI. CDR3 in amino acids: CASSEGPAGRTHEQYF. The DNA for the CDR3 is TGTGCCAGCAGTGAAGGCCCAGCGGGGCGAACCCACGAGCAGTACTTC.

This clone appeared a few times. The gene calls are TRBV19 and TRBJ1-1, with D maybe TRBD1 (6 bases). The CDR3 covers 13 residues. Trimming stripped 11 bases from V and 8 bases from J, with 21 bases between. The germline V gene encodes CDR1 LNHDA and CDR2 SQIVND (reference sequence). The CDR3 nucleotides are TGTGCCTGTGGCGGACAGCCGATCTTCGAAGCTTTCTTT. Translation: CACGGQPIFEAFF.

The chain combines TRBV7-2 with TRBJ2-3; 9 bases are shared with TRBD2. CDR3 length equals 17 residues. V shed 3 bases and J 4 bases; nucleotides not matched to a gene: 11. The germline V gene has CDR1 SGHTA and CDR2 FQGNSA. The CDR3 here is CASSFSGTSLNSDTQYF. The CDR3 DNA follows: TGTGCCAGCAGCTTTTCCGGGACTAGCCTAAACTCAGATACGCAGTATTTT.